A single sample is the source of the 20 T cell receptor beta chains below, sequenced in a study of OX40 agonist ivuxolimab in advanced cancers. Measured with immunoSEQ multiplex PCR; TCRdb has only the in-frame clones, and not every one. The repertoire holds tens of thousands of clones, with approximately 80% as singletons. The source material was CD4+ or CD8+ T cells sorted from blood, sampled in a trial of the OX40 agonist ivuxolimab. The receptors shown here come from an adult with an advanced solid tumor such as melanoma, head and neck, liver or kidney cancer.

This clone was detected only a few times. The CDR3 region has the DNA TGTGCCTGGACCCTAGGGAACAAAGCTAACTATGGCTACACCTTC. It is translated as CAWTLGNKANYGYTF. The chain is built from TRBV30 and TRBJ1-2; D remains unclear. V lost 4 bases and J 0 bases, leaving 15 bases between the germline ends. Germline V gives CDR1 GTSNPN, CDR2 SVGIG (reference sequence). This CDR3 has 15 residues.

The chain has TRBV2 and TRBJ1-4, with D perhaps TRBD1 (6 bases). The CDR3 is 16 residues long. Trimming shortened V by 6 bases and J by 0 bases, and 14 bases separated the two germline ends. Germline V lookup: CDR1 SNHLY, CDR2 FYNNEI. CDR3 in amino acids: CASSRDTPATNEKLFF. Here the CDR3 DNA reads TGTGCCAGCAGCAGGGACACTCCCGCAACTAATGAAAAACTGTTTTTT.

This clone appeared a few times. The chain employs TRBV10-1 and TRBJ1-5; perhaps TRBD1 as D (6 bases). Trimming pared 6 bases from V and 1 base from J, leaving 10 bases between. The CDR3 covers 14 residues. In germline, CDR1 is WNHNN, CDR2 SYGVQD (reference sequence). CDR3: CASSPGQSNQPQHF. As DNA, the CDR3 is TGCGCCAGCAGCCCCGGACAGAGCAATCAGCCCCAGCATTTT.

The rearrangement uses TRBV4-1 and TRBJ2-2, with unresolved D. This CDR3 is built from 17 residues. V was pared by 0 bases and J by 0 bases, with 11 bases between. Germline V CDR1 and CDR2: MGHRA, YSYEKL. This CDR3 reads CASSQDVGGANTGELFF. Here the CDR3 DNA reads TGCGCCAGCAGCCAAGATGTGGGCGGCGCGAACACCGGGGAGCTGTTTTTT.

In its sample, this clone was seen a few times. This chain joins TRBV7-2 and TRBJ1-5, with D perhaps matching TRBD1 (5 bases). The V end was cut by 0 bases, the J end by 1 base, with 13 bases between. CDR1 and CDR2 (germline): SGHTA, FQGNSA. The CDR3 has 17 residues. CDR3 region: CASSLAQGLGSNQPQHF. In DNA form, the CDR3 reads TGTGCCAGCAGCTTAGCCCAGGGTTTAGGGAGCAATCAGCCCCAGCATTTT.

This chain links TRBV9 with TRBJ2-3; D is ambiguous. The CDR3 contains 13 residues. Germline V gene lookup returns CDR1 SGDLS and CDR2 YYNGEE. The V end lost 4 bases, the J end lost 6 bases, and 12 bases lay between the germline ends. The DNA for the CDR3 is TGTGCCAGCAGCCGTACAAACAAGGATACGCAGTATTTT. It yields the protein CASSRTNKDTQYF.

The V gene is TRBV11-3, the J gene TRBJ2-1, with D possibly TRBD2 on 6 matching bases. CDR1 is SGHNT, CDR2 YENEEA, per germline. The V and J ends lost 1 base and 8 bases respectively, with 15 bases between them. The CDR3 has 15 residues. CDR3 residues: CASSLGDSEVDEQFF. The CDR3 DNA reads TGTGCCAGCAGCTTAGGGGACTCGGAGGTCGATGAGCAGTTCTTC. Variable domain in full (rest from reference TRBV11-3 and TRBJ2-1): EAGVVQSPRYKIIEKKQPVAFWCNPISGHNTLYWYLQNLGQGPELLIRYENEEAVDDSQLPKDRFSAERLKGVDSTLKIQPAELGDSAVYLCASSLGDSEVDEQFFGPGTRLTVL.

This clone was detected only once. The chain joins TRBV6-1 to TRBJ2-5, with 7 bases identical to TRBD1. CDR1 and CDR2 from the germline V gene are MNHNS and SASEGT. The CDR3 is made up of 13 amino acids. V lost 7 bases to trimming and J lost 3 bases; unmatched junction nucleotides: 5. CDR3 nucleotide sequence: TGTGCCAGCACCGGGACAGCTAAAGAGACCCAGTACTTC. Its protein product is CASTGTAKETQYF.

This clone was found once. This rearrangement joins TRBV2 to TRBJ2-3; TRBD2 is a possible D gene (5 bases). Germline V gene data show CDR1 as SNHLY and CDR2 as FYNNEI. This CDR3 comprises 15 residues. V shed 6 bases and J shed 1 base, with 14 bases lying between them. CDR3 sequence reads: CASSLRGDGTDTQYF. In DNA form, the CDR3 reads TGTGCCAGCAGCTTACGGGGTGATGGCACAGATACGCAGTATTTT. Combining the CDR3 with reference TRBV2 and TRBJ2-3 gives the whole variable domain EPEVTQTPSHQVTQMGQEVILRCVPISNHLYFYWYRQILGQKVEFLVSFYNNEISEKSEIFDDQFSVERPDGSNFTLKIRSTKLEDSAMYFCASSLRGDGTDTQYFGPGTRLTVL.

The chain links TRBV5-1 to TRBJ2-3, with TRBD1 identical over 7 bases. The CDR3 is made up of 14 amino acids. With 4 bases clipped from V and 2 bases from J, the junction kept 4 bases outside the gene matches. Germline lookup yields CDR1 SGHRS and CDR2 YFSETQ. CDR3 nucleotide sequence: TGCGCCAGCAGCCCGGGACAGCTCACAGATACGCAGTATTTT. The encoded protein is CASSPGQLTDTQYF.

In this sample, this clone turned up once. The CDR3 sequence is CASSLVGGGNSPLHF. The CDR3 bases are TGTGCCAGCAGCTTGGTAGGGGGTGGGAATTCACCCCTCCACTTT. The chain couples TRBV5-5 to TRBJ1-6, with D tentatively TRBD1 (6 bases). V lost 0 bases to trimming and J lost 7 bases, with 11 bases between them. The CDR3 runs to 15 residues. Germline CDR1 and CDR2: SGHKS and YYEKEE (reference sequence).

The V gene is TRBV5-1, the J gene TRBJ1-6, with 9 bases matching TRBD1. The V and J ends lost 3 bases and 8 bases, in that order; junction bases with no gene match: 3. Germline lookup yields CDR1 SGHRS and CDR2 YFSETQ. This CDR3 spans 14 amino acids. The CDR3 here is CASSSRDRDSPLHF. The CDR3 region has the DNA TGCGCCAGCAGCTCCCGGGACAGGGATTCACCCCTCCACTTT.

This clone was found once. The chain employs TRBV6-1 and TRBJ1-6, with D possibly TRBD1 on 6 matching bases. The germline V and J ends were trimmed by 4 bases and 8 bases, with 18 bases remaining between them. There are 16 residues in the CDR3. Germline V gives CDR1 MNHNS, CDR2 SASEGT. The CDR3, as DNA: TGTGCCAGCAGTGGGGGGCCCTTGATTCGGCATTCACCCCTCCACTTT. As protein: CASSGGPLIRHSPLHF.

This clone occurred once. The chain has TRBV5-1 and TRBJ2-7, with 10 bases aligning to TRBD1. The CDR3 sequence is 16 residues long. V gave up 4 bases and J gave up 5 bases; unmatched junction bases: 12. Germline CDR1 and CDR2: SGHRS and YFSETQ. The CDR3 DNA reads as TGCGCCAGCAGCCCCTCCGACAGGGGGCGCTGGAACGAGCAGTACTTC. Protein product: CASSPSDRGRWNEQYF. The full variable domain, its missing parts supplied by reference TRBV5-1 and TRBJ2-7, is KAGVTQTPRYLIKTRGQQVTLSCSPISGHRSVSWYQQTPGQGLQFLFEYFSETQRNKGNFPGRFSGRQFSNSRSEMNVSTLELGDSALYLCASSPSDRGRWNEQYFGPGTRLTVT.

The chain recombines TRBV10-2 with TRBJ1-6; D remains ambiguous. Trimming shortened V by 7 bases and J by 7 bases, and 11 bases separated the two germline ends. There are 13 residues in the CDR3. Germline CDR1 WSHSY, CDR2 SAAADI. CDR3 nucleotides: TGCGCCAGCAACCCAGGCATGAATTCACCCCTCCACTTT. Protein product: CASNPGMNSPLHF.

V and J are TRBV7-2 and TRBJ2-5; 7 bases are a match to TRBD2. Germline lookup yields CDR1 SGHTA and CDR2 FQGNSA. Trimming took 5 bases from V and 2 from J; bases not matched to a gene: 8. The CDR3 consists of 15 residues. Written as DNA, the CDR3 is TGTGCCAGCAGCCTTACCGGGACTATTCAAGAGACCCAGTACTTC. Translation gives CASSLTGTIQETQYF.

Only one count was recorded for this clone. V is TRBV7-9 and J is TRBJ2-7; D gene ambiguous. The germline gives CDR1 SEHNR, CDR2 FQNEAQ (reference sequence). This CDR3 contains 13 residues. The CDR3 bases are TGTGCCAGCAGCTTAGCGTCTGGGGATCCGCAGTGGGTC. Translating it yields CASSLASGDPQWV.

The V call is TRBV7-9, the J call TRBJ2-7; D may be TRBD1 (5 bases). Trimming removed 4 bases from V and 1 base from J, with 8 bases in between. From germline, CDR1 is SEHNR and CDR2 FQNEAQ (reference sequence). CDR3 length: 13 amino acids. The CDR3 sequence is CASSSWTSYEQYV. The DNA for the CDR3 is TGTGCCAGCAGCTCTTGGACATCCTACGAGCAGTACGTC.

This clone came up once. V and J are TRBV4-3 and TRBJ2-6, with 8 bases aligning to TRBD1. CDR1 is LGHNA, CDR2 YSLEER, per germline. Germline trimming cut 4 bases from V and 0 bases from J; bases unmatched to any gene: 14. This CDR3 spans 20 amino acids. The CDR3 DNA reads as TGCGCCAGCAGCCGTGAGGCGCCCGGACAGGGCCTCTCTGGGGCCAACGTCCTGACTTTC. It translates to CASSREAPGQGLSGANVLTF.

The chain uses TRBV28 and TRBJ2-5; D remains ambiguous. The V and J ends lost 2 bases and 1 base respectively, with 8 bases between them. CDR1 is MDHEN, CDR2 SYDVKM, per germline. This CDR3 region has 14 residues. The CDR3 loop is CASSLAQIQETQYF. In DNA form, the CDR3 reads TGTGCCAGCAGTTTAGCACAGATCCAAGAGACCCAGTACTTC.